The subject of this entry is one T cell receptor (beta chain). Seattle-derived patients entered the study during active infection and were followed longitudinally. This sample was taken from a study of blood T cell repertoires in COVID-19. Study background: Spain, Italy and the United States supplied samples that represented acute and convalescent COVID-19.

The germline CDR1 and CDR2 sequences are MDHEN and SYDVKM. This CDR3 contains 13 residues. Trimming cost V 6 bases and J 6 bases, with 12 bases left between them. Data came from immunoSEQ multiplex PCR; TCRdb stores just in-frame clones and leaves some out. Of 250,000 to 350,000 clones listed, about 88% were seen once; the top ten hold about an eighth. Sequencing used peripheral blood. This chain joins TRBV28 and TRBJ1-5; tentative D call: TRBD1 (6 bases). This TCR derives from a woman aged 65 to 85 with COVID-19, enrolled during active disease. This CDR3 reads CASRPGQPQPQHF. CDR3 DNA sequence: TGTGCCAGCAGACCCGGACAGCCTCAGCCCCAGCATTTT.